Following are 8 T cell receptor beta chains from one sample sequenced in a study of cytomegalovirus exposure and HLA in healthy donors. Both 60 Vbeta primers and 13 Jbeta primers went into the PCR. TCRdb's copy holds only in-frame clones and misses some; the assay was immunoSEQ multiplex PCR. The top ten hold roughly 7% of the sample, which has over 100,000 clones, about 74% seen once. The material sequenced was PBMCs. The source of these receptors is a male donor in good health and CMV-seronegative.

In its sample, this clone was seen once. The chain carries TRBV28 and TRBJ1-5, with no clear D. Germline CDR1 and CDR2: MDHEN and SYDVKM. Trimming removed 3 bases from V and 5 bases from J, with 11 bases in between. The CDR3 spans 14 residues. In DNA, the CDR3 is TGTGCCAGCAGTTTTGGAGGGATTCATCAGCCCCAGCATTTT. Protein sequence: CASSFGGIHQPQHF.

This clone was seen only a few times. The chain combines TRBV5-1 with TRBJ2-7; TRBD2 might be the D (5 bases). Looked up from germline, CDR1 is SGHRS and CDR2 is YFSETQ. V dropped 6 bases and J dropped 2 bases, with 15 bases sitting between them. This CDR3 spans 14 amino acids. CDR3 region: CASKPSGSTYEQYF. Written as DNA, the CDR3 is TGCGCCAGCAAGCCATCGGGGTCAACCTACGAGCAGTACTTC. The complete variable domain, with remaining parts taken from reference TRBV5-1 and TRBJ2-7, reads KAGVTQTPRYLIKTRGQQVTLSCSPISGHRSVSWYQQTPGQGLQFLFEYFSETQRNKGNFPGRFSGRQFSNSRSEMNVSTLELGDSALYLCASKPSGSTYEQYFGPGTRLTVT.

This clone was counted only a few times. This rearrangement joins TRBV4-3 to TRBJ2-6; TRBD1 agrees at 8 bases. Trimming took 0 bases from V and 1 from J; bases not matched to a gene: 11. Germline V gives CDR1 LGHNA, CDR2 YSLEER. This CDR3 spans 20 amino acids. The CDR3 DNA reads TGCGCCAGCAGCCAAGATTCACCCAGGACAGGGTTTTCTGGGGCCAACGTCCTGACTTTC. Residues: CASSQDSPRTGFSGANVLTF.

The genes are TRBV4-1 and TRBJ1-2; D ambiguous. Trimming took 1 base from V and 8 from J, leaving 8 bases between them. Germline assignment: CDR1 MGHRA and CDR2 YSYEKL. The CDR3 consists of 12 residues. The CDR3 DNA is TGCGCCAGCAGCCAAGGGACGGGAGGCTACACCTTC. Translated: CASSQGTGGYTF.

The chain uses TRBV5-4 and TRBJ2-1; 10 nucleotides match TRBD2. Germline loops: CDR1 SGHNT, CDR2 YYREEE (reference sequence). With 4 bases clipped from V and 8 bases from J, the junction kept 12 bases outside the gene matches. CDR3 length: 16 amino acids. In nucleotides, the CDR3 is TGTGCCAGCAGCACAGAACTAGCGGGAAGGCTCGATGAGCAGTTCTTC. Its protein is CASSTELAGRLDEQFF.

For the CDR3, the DNA is TGTGCCAGCAGCTTAGTGCGACAGGGATTTTACATTCAGTACTTC. Its protein is CASSLVRQGFYIQYF. The rearrangement uses TRBV11-2 and TRBJ2-4; 7 nucleotides align to TRBD1. Germline CDR1 reads SGHAT; CDR2 reads FQNNGV. The V segment lost 1 base and the J segment 8 bases; nucleotides outside the gene matches: 8. CDR3 length: 15 residues.

This chain connects TRBV2 to TRBJ2-3; 12 bases align to TRBD2. The CDR3 spans 18 residues. Per the germline V gene, CDR1 is SNHLY and CDR2 is FYNNEI. J gave up 6 bases and V 7 bases, and 17 bases lay outside the gene matches. Here the CDR3 DNA reads TGTGCCAGCATGCGGATTCTTCTAGCGGGGGGGCCCAACGATACGCAGTATTTT. This gives the protein CASMRILLAGGPNDTQYF.

The chain recombines TRBV9 with TRBJ2-7; 8 nucleotides agree with TRBD2. The trim removed 5 bases at V and 0 bases at J, leaving 7 bases unmatched. There are 15 residues in the CDR3. Germline V CDR1 and CDR2: SGDLS, YYNGEE. CDR3 coding DNA: TGTGCCAGCAGTGGGGGACTAGGAAGCTCCTACGAGCAGTACTTC. Protein: CASSGGLGSSYEQYF.